The text below deals with one T cell receptor (beta chain). Its antigen is undetermined. The V gene lost 4 bases and the J gene lost 0 bases, with 6 bases spanning the gap. Germline CDR1 reads SNHLY; CDR2 reads FYNNEI. The CDR3 sequence is 14 residues long. The source of the sample is a study of T cells after yellow fever vaccination. As for the study in general: Low-cell-number fractions underwent preparation using SMART-Seq v4 Ultra Low Input. Study findings and constraints: When the response was secondary, it was weaker but reached its peak faster, day 5 versus 15.

For TCR, cDNA came from 5'RACE template switching, which added a universal primer site and UMIs. TCRdb redid the calling of the 5' RACE reads with MiXCR, one entry per CDR3 protein. The data show about 500,000 distinct CDR3 sequences, with around 17% seen just once and approximately 15% held by the top ten. The sample here was PBMCs, taken around 5 days after the first yellow fever vaccination. The origin of this receptor is a man in his late teens or twenties who received the YFV17D yellow fever vaccine. J is TRBJ1-4 and V is TRBV2; D remains ambiguous. CDR3 in amino acids: CASSGAATNEKLFF. In DNA form, the CDR3 reads TGTGCCAGCAGTGGGGCAGCAACTAATGAAAAACTGTTTTTT.